These 9 T cell receptor beta chains were all obtained from the same sample, sequenced in a study of T cells in localized non-small cell lung cancer. TCRdb keeps only in-frame clones here, not all; method: immunoSEQ multiplex PCR. This sample has some 39,000 clones, with roughly 77% found just once. Sequencing was performed on PBMCs, taken before any cancer treatment. The receptors stem from a woman aged 35 to 70 with stage II squamous cell lung carcinoma.

This clone was counted once. This chain links TRBV14 with TRBJ1-1; 7 bases match TRBD1. The CDR3 sequence is 16 residues long. The germline V gene has CDR1 SGHDN and CDR2 FVKESK. With 4 bases clipped from V and 0 bases from J, the junction kept 8 bases outside the gene matches. CDR3 sequence: CASSLPGTALNTEAFF. DNA for the CDR3: TGTGCCAGCAGCCTTCCCGGGACAGCCTTGAACACTGAAGCTTTCTTT.

The V and J genes are TRBV5-6 and TRBJ1-6; 7 bases agree with TRBD1. J gave up 6 bases and V 4 bases, and 16 bases lay outside the gene matches. CDR1 SGHDT and CDR2 YYEEEE come from the germline V gene. The CDR3 is 18 amino acids. CDR3 sequence reads: CASSTFSLAGGSNSPLHF. CDR3 coding DNA: TGTGCCAGCAGCACCTTCTCGTTGGCAGGGGGATCTAATTCACCCCTCCACTTT. The entire variable domain, with the rest obtained from reference TRBV5-6 and TRBJ1-6, is as follows: DAGVTQSPTHLIKTRGQQVTLRCSPKSGHDTVSWYQQALGQGPQFIFQYYEEEERQRGNFPDRFSGHQFPNYSSELNVNALLLGDSALYLCASSTFSLAGGSNSPLHFGNGTRLTVT.

The chain employs TRBV7-9 and TRBJ1-1; D not resolved. Looked up from germline, CDR1 is SEHNR and CDR2 is FQNEAQ (reference sequence). This CDR3 has 15 residues. V lost 5 bases and J lost 1, with 14 bases in between. The CDR3 DNA reads TGTGCCAGCAGCCTAGGCAGCACCGAGAACACTGAAGCTTTCTTT. Encoded protein: CASSLGSTENTEAFF.

This sequence joins TRBV7-9 and TRBJ1-1; the D is unclear. V lost 4 bases and J 0 bases, leaving 6 bases between the germline ends. The V gene's germline CDR1 is SEHNR and CDR2 FQNEAQ (reference sequence). The CDR3 length is 13 residues. The CDR3 DNA follows: TGTGCCAGCAGCTCCGCTGTGAACACTGAAGCTTTCTTT. Its translation is CASSSAVNTEAFF.

This chain links TRBV10-2 with TRBJ1-3; the D gene is possibly TRBD1 (6 bases). V lost 4 bases to trimming and J lost 2 bases, with 15 bases between them. Germline CDR1 and CDR2: WSHSY and SAAADI. The CDR3 is 16 amino acids. The CDR3 is CASSANRDITGNTIYF. The CDR3 DNA follows: TGCGCCAGCAGTGCTAACCGGGACATCACTGGAAACACCATATATTTT.

This clone was recorded a few times. This chain links TRBV19 with TRBJ2-7; 7 bases agree with TRBD1. The J segment lost 2 bases and the V segment lost 9 bases, leaving 7 bases of the junction unmatched. The CDR3 runs to 13 residues. Germline CDR1 is LNHDA and CDR2 is SQIVND (reference sequence). The DNA of the CDR3 is TGTGCCAGCCAACGGGACAGCACCTACGAGCAGTACTTC. Amino acids: CASQRDSTYEQYF.

This sequence joins TRBV28 and TRBJ1-5, with 8 positions matching TRBD1. CDR1 is MDHEN, CDR2 SYDVKM, per germline. The length of the CDR3 is 18 residues. Trimming at V came to 4 bases and at J to 2 bases, leaving 13 bases not matched to a gene. In DNA, the CDR3 is TGTGCCAGCAGTTCCCACACCCTGACAGGGGCGGGCAATCAGCCCCAGCATTTT. This encodes CASSSHTLTGAGNQPQHF.

The gene calls are TRBV2 and TRBJ2-3; D is uncertain. This CDR3 is built from 13 residues. The V gene's germline CDR1 is SNHLY and CDR2 FYNNEI. Trimming pared 7 bases from V and 0 bases from J, leaving 8 bases between. CDR3 DNA: TGTGCCAGCAATCGGGCTAGCACAGATACGCAGTATTTT. This codes for CASNRASTDTQYF.

This chain links TRBV19 with TRBJ1-5, with D unresolved. Trimming stripped 3 bases from V and 0 bases from J, with 12 bases between. CDR1 is LNHDA and CDR2 is SQIVND in the germline V gene (reference sequence). There are 16 residues in the CDR3. CDR3 DNA sequence: TGTGCCAGTAGTATGTTTGGCGGACCTAGCAATCAGCCCCAGCATTTT. Residues: CASSMFGGPSNQPQHF.